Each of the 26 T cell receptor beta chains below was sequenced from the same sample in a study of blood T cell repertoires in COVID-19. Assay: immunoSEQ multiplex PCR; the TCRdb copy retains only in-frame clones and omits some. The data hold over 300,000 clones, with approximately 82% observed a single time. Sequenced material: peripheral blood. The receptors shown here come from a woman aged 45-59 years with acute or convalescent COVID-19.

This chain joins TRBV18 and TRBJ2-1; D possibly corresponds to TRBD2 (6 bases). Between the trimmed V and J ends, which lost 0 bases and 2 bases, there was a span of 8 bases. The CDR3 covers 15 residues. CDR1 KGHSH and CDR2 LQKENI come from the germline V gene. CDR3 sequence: CASSPPRLAYNEQFF. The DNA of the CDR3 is TGTGCCAGCTCACCACCAAGACTAGCCTACAATGAGCAGTTCTTC.

This chain's CDR3 is CASSEAAQASSGNTIYF. Here the CDR3 DNA reads TGTGCCAGCAGTGAAGCGGCACAGGCGAGCTCTGGAAACACCATATATTTT. The genes are TRBV6-1 and TRBJ1-3, with D perhaps TRBD1 (5 bases). V dropped 0 bases and J dropped 0 bases, with 12 bases sitting between them. The germline gives CDR1 MNHNS, CDR2 SASEGT. CDR3 length: 17 amino acids.

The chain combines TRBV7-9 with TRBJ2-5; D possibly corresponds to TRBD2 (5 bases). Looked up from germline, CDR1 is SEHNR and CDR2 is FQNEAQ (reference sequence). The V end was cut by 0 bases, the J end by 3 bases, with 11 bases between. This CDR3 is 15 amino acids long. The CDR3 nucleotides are TGTGCCAGCAGCTTAGCCGGGGTCAGCGAAGAGACCCAGTACTTC. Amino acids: CASSLAGVSEETQYF.

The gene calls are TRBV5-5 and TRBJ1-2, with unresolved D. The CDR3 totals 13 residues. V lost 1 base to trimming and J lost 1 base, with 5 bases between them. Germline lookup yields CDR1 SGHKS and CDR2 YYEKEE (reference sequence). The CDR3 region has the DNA TGTGCCAGCAGCTTGACAGATAACTATGGCTACACCTTC. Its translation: CASSLTDNYGYTF.

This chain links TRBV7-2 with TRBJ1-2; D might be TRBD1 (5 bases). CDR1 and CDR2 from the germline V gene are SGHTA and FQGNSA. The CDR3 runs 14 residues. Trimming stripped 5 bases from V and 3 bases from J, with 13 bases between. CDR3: CASSPTGGDYGYTF. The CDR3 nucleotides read TGTGCCAGCAGCCCGACGGGAGGGGACTATGGCTACACCTTC.

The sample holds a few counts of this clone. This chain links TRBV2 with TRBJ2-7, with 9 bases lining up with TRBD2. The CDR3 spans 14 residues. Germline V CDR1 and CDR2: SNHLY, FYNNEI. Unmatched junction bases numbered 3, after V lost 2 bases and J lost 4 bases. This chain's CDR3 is CASSERREGYEQYF. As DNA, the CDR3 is TGTGCCAGCAGTGAAAGGCGGGAGGGTTACGAGCAGTACTTC.

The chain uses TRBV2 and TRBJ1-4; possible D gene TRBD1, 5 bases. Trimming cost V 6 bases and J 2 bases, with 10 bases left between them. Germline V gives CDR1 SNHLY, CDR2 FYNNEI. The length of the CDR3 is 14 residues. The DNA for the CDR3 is TGTGCCAGCAGGGTAGGGGCGACTAATGAAAAACTGTTTTTT. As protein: CASRVGATNEKLFF.

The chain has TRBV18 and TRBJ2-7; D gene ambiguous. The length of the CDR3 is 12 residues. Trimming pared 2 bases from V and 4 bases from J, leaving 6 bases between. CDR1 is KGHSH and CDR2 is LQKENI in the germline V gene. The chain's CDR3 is CASSPNGYEQYV. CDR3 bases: TGTGCCAGCTCACCAAACGGGTACGAGCAGTACGTC.

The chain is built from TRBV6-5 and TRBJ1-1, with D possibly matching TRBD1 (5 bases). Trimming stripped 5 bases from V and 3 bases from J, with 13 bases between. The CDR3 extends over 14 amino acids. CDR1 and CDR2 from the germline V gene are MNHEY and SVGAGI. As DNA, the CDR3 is TGTGCCAGCAGTCTTCGGGGGTTTGACACTGAAGCTTTCTTT. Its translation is CASSLRGFDTEAFF.

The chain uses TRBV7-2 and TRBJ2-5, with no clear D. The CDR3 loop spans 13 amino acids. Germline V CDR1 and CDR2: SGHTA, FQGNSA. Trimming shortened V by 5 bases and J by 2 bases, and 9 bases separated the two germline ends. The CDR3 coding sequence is TGTGCCAGCAGCCTCTCCACTCAAGAGACCCAGTACTTC. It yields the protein CASSLSTQETQYF.

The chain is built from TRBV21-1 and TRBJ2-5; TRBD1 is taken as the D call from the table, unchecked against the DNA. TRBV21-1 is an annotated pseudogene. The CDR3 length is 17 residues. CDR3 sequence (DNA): TGTGCCAGCAGCAATTGGAAGGGACAGTGTGTAATGGAGACCCAGTACTTC. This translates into CASSNWKGQCVMETQYF.

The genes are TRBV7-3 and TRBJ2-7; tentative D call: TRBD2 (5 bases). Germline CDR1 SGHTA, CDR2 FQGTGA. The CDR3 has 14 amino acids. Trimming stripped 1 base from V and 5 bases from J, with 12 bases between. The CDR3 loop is CASSLRGLGDEQYF. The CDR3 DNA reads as TGTGCCAGCAGCTTAAGAGGGTTGGGCGACGAGCAGTACTTC.

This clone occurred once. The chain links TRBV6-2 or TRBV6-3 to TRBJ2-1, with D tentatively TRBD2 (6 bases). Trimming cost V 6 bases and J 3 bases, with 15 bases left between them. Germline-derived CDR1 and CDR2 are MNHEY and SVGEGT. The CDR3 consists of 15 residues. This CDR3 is CASSPKEEGYNEQFF. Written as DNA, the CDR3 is TGTGCCAGCAGCCCTAAGGAGGAGGGCTACAATGAGCAGTTCTTC.

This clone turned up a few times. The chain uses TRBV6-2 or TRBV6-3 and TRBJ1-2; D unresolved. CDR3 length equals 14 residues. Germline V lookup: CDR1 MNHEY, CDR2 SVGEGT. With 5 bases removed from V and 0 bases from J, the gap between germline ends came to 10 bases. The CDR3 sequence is CASSTPGANYGYTF. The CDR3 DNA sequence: TGTGCCAGCAGTACCCCTGGAGCTAACTATGGCTACACCTTC.

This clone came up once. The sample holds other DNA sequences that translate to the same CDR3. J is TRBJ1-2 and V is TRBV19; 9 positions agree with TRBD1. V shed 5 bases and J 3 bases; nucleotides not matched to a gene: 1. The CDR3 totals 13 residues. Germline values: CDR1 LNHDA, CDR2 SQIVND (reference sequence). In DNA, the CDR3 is TGTGCCAGTAGTCGGACAGGGGACTATGGCTACACCTTC. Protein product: CASSRTGDYGYTF.

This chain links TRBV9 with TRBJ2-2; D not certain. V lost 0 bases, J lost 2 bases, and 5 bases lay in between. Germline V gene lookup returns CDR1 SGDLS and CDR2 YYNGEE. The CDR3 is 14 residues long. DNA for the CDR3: TGTGCCAGCAGCGTAGGGCAAAACACCGGGGAGCTGTTTTTT. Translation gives CASSVGQNTGELFF.

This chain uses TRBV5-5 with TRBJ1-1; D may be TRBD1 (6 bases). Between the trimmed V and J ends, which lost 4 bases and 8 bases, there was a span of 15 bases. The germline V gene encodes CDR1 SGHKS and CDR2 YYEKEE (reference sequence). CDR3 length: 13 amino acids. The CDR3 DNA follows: TGTGCCAGCAGCACGCAAACGGGGACAGAAGCTTTCTTT. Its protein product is CASSTQTGTEAFF.

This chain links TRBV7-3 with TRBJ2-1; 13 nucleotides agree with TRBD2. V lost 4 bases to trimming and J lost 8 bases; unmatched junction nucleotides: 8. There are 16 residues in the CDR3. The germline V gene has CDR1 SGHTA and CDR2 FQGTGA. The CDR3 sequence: CASSSPTSGRVYEQFF. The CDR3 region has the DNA TGTGCCAGCAGCTCCCCTACTAGCGGGAGGGTTTATGAGCAGTTCTTC.

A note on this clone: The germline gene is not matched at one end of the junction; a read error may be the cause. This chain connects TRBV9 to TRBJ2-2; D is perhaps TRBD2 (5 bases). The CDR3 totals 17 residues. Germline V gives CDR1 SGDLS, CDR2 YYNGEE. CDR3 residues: CASTVQLEATNTGELFF. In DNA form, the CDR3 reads TGTGCCAGCACCGTACAGTTGGAGGCAACGAACACCGGGGAGCTGTTTTTT.

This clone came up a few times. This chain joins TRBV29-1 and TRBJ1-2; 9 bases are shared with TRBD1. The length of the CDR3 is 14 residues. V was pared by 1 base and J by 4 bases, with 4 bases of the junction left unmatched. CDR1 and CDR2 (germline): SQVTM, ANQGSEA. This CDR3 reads CSVEGTGVGYGYTF. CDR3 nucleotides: TGCAGCGTTGAAGGGACAGGGGTAGGCTATGGCTACACCTTC. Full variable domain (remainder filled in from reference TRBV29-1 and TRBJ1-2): SAVISQKPSRDICQRGTSLTIQCQVDSQVTMMFWYRQQPGQSLTLIATANQGSEATYESGFVIDKFPISRPNLTFSTLTVSNMSPEDSSIYLCSVEGTGVGYGYTFGSGTRLTVV.

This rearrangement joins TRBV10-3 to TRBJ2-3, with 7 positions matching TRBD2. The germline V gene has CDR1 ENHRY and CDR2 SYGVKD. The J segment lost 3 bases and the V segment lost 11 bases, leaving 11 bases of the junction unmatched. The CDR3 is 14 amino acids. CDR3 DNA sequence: TGTGCCGCGTCGTCGGGGCGGGGGACAGATACGCAGTATTTT. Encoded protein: CAASSGRGTDTQYF.

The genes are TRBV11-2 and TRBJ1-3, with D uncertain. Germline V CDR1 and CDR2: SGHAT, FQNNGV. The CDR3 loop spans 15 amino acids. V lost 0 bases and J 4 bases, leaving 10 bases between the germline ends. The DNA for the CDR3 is TGTGCCAGCAGCTTAGAGGGTACGGAGGGAAACACCATATATTTT. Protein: CASSLEGTEGNTIYF.

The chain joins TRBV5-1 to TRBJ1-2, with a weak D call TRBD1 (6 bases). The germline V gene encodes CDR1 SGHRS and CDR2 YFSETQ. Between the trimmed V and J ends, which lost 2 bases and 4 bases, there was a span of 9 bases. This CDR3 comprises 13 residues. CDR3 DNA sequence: TGCGCCAGCAGCTTTTCGGACAGCTATGGCTACACCTTC. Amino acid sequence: CASSFSDSYGYTF.

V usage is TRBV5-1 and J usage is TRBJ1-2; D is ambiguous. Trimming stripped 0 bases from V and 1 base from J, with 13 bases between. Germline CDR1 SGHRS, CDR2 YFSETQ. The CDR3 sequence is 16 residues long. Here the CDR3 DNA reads TGCGCCAGCAGCTTGGTAGGAGGGCCCCATAACTATGGCTACACCTTC. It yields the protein CASSLVGGPHNYGYTF.

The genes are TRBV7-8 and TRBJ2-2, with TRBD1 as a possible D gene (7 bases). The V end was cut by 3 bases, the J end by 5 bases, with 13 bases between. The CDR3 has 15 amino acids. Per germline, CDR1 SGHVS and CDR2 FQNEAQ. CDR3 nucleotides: TGTGCCAGCAGCTTTCGGGCAGGGGGGACCGGGGAGCTGTTTTTT. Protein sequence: CASSFRAGGTGELFF.

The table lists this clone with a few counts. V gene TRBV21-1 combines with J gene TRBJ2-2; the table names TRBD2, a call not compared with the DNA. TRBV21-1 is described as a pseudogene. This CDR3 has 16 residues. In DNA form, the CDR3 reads TGTGCCAGCAGCAAATCAACGGGAGGCTACACCGGGGAGCTGTTTTTT. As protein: CASSKSTGGYTGELFF.